This T cell receptor (beta chain) was sequenced during a study of T cell repertoires in cytomegalovirus infection. About the study: Carrying CMV and the relevant HLA type showed in public TCR beta signatures.

Study-level results: What dominated the ex vivo response were HLA-C-restricted CMV-specific TCR beta clonotypes.

This clonotype occurred many times. What it binds is not known. There are 15 residues in the CDR3. V was clipped by 2 bases and J by 0 bases, with 7 bases between them. Germline V CDR1 and CDR2: MGHDK, SYGVNS. A single record per CDR3 protein comes from TCRdb applying MiXCR to the reads. Among roughly 200,000 distinct CDR3 sequences listed, 8% to 10% were seen once. Sequences were obtained from PBMCs. This TCR was recovered from a human donor in good health (CMV status not recorded). Some clones in this sample may be carry-over from other donors' samples. V usage is TRBV25-1 and J usage is TRBJ2-2; D ambiguous. The CDR3 loop reads CASSEPGTNTGELFF. The CDR3, as DNA: TGTGCCAGCAGTGAACCTGGTACGAACACCGGGGAGCTGTTTTTT.